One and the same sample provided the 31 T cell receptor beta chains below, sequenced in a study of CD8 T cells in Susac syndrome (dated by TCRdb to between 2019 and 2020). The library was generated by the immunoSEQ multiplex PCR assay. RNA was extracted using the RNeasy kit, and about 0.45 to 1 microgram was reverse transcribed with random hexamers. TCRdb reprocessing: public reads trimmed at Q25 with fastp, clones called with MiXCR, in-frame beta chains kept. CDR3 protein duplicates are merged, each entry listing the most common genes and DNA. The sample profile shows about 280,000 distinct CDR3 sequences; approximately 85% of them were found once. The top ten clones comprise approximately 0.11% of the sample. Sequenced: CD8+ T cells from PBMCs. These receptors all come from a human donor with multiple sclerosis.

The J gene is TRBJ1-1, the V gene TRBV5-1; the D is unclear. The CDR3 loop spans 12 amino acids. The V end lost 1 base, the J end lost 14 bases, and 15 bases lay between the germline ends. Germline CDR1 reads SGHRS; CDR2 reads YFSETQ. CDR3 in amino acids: CASSLQGIPRFF. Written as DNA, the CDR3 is TGCGCCAGCAGCTTGCAAGGGATCCCCCGCTTCTTT.

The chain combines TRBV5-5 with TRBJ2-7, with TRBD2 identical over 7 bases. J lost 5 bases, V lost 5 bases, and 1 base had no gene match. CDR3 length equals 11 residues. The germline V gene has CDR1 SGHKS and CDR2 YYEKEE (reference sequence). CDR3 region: CASRTSHEQYF. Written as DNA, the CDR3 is TGTGCCAGCAGGACTAGCCACGAGCAGTACTTC. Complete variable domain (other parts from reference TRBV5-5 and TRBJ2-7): DAGVTQSPTHLIKTRGQQVTLRCSPISGHKSVSWYQQVLGQGPQFIFQYYEKEERGRGNFPDRFSARQFPNYSSELNVNALLLGDSALYLCASRTSHEQYFGPGTRLTVT.

CDR3 amino acids: CASSQDRERVREQYF. The CDR3 bases are TGCGCCAGCAGCCAAGACAGGGAGAGGGTTCGCGAGCAGTACTTC. The V and J genes are TRBV4-1 and TRBJ2-7; either TRBD1 or TRBD2 may supply D (5 bases each). V was cut by 0 bases and J by 6 bases, with 15 bases left in between. The CDR3 consists of 15 residues. CDR1 and CDR2 from the germline V gene are MGHRA and YSYEKL.

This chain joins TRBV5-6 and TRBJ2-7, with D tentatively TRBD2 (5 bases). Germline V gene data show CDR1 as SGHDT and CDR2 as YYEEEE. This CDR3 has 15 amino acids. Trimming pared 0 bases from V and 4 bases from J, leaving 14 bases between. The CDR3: CASSLGLTGPYEQYF. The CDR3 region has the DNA TGTGCCAGCAGCTTGGGACTAACGGGCCCTTACGAGCAGTACTTC.

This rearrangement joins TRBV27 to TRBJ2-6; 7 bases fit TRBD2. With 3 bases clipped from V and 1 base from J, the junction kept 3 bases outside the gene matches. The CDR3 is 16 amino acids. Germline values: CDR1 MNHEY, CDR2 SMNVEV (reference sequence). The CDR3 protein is CASSFLGGSGANVLTF. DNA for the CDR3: TGTGCCAGCAGTTTTCTCGGGGGGTCTGGGGCCAACGTCCTGACTTTC.

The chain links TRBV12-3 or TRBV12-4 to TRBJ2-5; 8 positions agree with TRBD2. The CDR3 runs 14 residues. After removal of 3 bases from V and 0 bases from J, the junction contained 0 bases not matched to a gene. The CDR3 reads CASSLTSDQETQYF. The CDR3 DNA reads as TGTGCCAGCAGTTTGACTAGCGACCAAGAGACCCAGTACTTC.

The CDR3 bases are TGTGCCAGCAGCGGGGAGGGCGGACTAGCGTACAATGAGCAGTTCTTC. It yields the protein CASSGEGGLAYNEQFF. The chain is built from TRBV9 and TRBJ2-1, with 9 bases aligning to TRBD2. V gave up 3 bases and J gave up 4 bases; unmatched junction bases: 8. Germline V gene sequence: CDR1 SGDLS, CDR2 YYNGEE. CDR3 length: 16 residues.

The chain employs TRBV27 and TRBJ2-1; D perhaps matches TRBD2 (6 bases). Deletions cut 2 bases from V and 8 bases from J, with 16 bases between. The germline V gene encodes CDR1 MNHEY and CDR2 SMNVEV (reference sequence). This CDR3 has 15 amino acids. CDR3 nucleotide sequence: TGTGCCAGCAGTTTAGCCGGGAGAAGTAACGATGAGCAGTTCTTC. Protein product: CASSLAGRSNDEQFF.

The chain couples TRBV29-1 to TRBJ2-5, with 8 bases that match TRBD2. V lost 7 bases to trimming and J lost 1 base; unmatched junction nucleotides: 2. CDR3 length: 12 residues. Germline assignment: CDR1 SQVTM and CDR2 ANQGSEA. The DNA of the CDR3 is TGCAGCGCCGGGGGGGGCCAAGAGACCCAGTACTTC. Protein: CSAGGGQETQYF.

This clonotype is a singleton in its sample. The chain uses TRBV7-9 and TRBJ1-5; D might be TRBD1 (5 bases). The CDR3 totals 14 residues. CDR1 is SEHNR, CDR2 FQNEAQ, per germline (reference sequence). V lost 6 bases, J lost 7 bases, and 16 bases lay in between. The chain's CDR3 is CASSMGLSPQPQHF. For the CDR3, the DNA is TGTGCCAGCAGTATGGGACTGAGCCCCCAGCCCCAGCATTTT.

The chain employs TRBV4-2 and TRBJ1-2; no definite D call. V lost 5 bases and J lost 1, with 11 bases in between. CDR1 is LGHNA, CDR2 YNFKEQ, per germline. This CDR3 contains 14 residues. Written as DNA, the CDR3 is TGTGCCAGCAGCTCGTACTCGGATAACTATGGCTACACCTTC. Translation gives CASSSYSDNYGYTF.

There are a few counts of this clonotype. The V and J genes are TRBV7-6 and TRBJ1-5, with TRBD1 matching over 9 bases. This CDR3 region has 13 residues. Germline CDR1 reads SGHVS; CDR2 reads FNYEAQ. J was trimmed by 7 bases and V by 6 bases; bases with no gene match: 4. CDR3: CASSPDRGQPQHF. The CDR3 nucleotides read TGTGCCAGCAGTCCGGACAGGGGCCAGCCCCAGCATTTT.

The CDR3 spells CSAWTSGESYEQYF. The CDR3 DNA follows: TGCAGTGCCTGGACTAGCGGGGAATCCTACGAGCAGTACTTC. The chain combines TRBV20-1 with TRBJ2-7; 12 bases line up with TRBD2. With V trimmed by 6 bases and J by 1 base, 4 bases remained unmatched. The CDR3 has 14 amino acids. Germline V lookup: CDR1 DFQATT, CDR2 SNEGSKA (reference sequence).

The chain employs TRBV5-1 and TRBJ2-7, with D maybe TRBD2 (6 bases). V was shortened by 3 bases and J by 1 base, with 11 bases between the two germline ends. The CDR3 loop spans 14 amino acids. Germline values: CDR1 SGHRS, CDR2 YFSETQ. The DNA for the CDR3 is TGCGCCAGCAGCTCCTCGGCGGGATCCTACGAGCAGTACTTC. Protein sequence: CASSSSAGSYEQYF.

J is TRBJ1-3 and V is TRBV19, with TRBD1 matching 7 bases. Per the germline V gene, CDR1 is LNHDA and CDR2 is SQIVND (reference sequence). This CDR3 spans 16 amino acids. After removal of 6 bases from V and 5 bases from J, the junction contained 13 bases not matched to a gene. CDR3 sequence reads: CASSNKVGTARNTIYF. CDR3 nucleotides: TGTGCCAGTAGCAACAAAGTAGGGACAGCTCGAAACACCATATATTTT.

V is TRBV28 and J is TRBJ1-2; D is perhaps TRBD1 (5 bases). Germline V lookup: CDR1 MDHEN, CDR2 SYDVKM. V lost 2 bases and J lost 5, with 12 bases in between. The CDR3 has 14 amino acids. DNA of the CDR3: TGTGCCAGCAGTTTAGCAGAGCGGGGGTATGGCTACACCTTC. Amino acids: CASSLAERGYGYTF.

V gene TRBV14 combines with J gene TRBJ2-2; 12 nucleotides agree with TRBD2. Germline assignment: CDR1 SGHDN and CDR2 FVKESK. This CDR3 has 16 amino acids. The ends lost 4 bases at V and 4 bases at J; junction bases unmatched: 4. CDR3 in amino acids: CASSLGLAGITGELFF. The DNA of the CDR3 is TGTGCCAGCAGCCTAGGACTAGCGGGAATCACCGGGGAGCTGTTTTTT.

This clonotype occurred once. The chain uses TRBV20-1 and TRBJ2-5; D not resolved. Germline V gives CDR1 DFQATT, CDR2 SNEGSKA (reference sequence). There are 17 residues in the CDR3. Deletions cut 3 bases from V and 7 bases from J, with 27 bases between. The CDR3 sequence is CSARIGNEETDQRTQYF. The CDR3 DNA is TGCAGTGCTAGGATTGGGAACGAGGAGACCGACCAACGGACCCAGTACTTC.

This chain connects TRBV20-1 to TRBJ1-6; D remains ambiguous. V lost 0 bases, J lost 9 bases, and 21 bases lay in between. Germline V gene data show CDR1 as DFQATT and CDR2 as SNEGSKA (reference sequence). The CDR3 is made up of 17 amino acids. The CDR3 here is CSARDIAGSPRSSPLHF. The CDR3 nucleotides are TGCAGTGCTAGAGATATCGCGGGCTCTCCCCGAAGTTCACCCCTCCACTTT.

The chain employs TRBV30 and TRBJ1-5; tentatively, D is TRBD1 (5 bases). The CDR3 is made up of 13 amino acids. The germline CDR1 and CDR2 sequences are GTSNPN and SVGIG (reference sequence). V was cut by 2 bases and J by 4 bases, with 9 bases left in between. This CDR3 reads CAWSSGGNQPQHF. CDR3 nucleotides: TGTGCCTGGAGTTCGGGGGGTAATCAGCCCCAGCATTTT.

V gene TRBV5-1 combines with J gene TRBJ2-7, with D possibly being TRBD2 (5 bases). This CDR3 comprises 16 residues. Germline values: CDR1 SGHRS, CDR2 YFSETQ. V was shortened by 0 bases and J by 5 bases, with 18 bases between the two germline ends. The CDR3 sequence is CASSLGRGLSVDEQYF. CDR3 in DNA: TGCGCCAGCAGCTTGGGTCGCGGGCTTAGCGTCGACGAGCAGTACTTC.

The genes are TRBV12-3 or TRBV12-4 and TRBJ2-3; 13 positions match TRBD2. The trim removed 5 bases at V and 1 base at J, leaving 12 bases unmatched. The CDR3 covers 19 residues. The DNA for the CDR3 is TGTGCCAGCAGTCACCAAGGACTAGCGGGAGAGGGGGGCACAGATACGCAGTATTTT. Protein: CASSHQGLAGEGGTDTQYF.

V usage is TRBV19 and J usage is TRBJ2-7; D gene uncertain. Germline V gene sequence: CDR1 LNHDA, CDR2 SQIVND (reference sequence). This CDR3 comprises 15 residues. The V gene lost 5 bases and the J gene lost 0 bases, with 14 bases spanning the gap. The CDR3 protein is CASSPALGSSYEQYF. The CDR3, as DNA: TGTGCCAGTAGTCCGGCCCTCGGTAGCTCCTACGAGCAGTACTTC.

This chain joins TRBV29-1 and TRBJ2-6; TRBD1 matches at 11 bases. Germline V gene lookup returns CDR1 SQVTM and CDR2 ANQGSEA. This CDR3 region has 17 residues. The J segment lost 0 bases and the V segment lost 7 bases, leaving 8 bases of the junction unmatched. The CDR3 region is CSGGDRGEASGANVLTF. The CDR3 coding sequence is TGCAGCGGGGGGGACAGGGGGGAAGCCTCTGGGGCCAACGTCCTGACTTTC.

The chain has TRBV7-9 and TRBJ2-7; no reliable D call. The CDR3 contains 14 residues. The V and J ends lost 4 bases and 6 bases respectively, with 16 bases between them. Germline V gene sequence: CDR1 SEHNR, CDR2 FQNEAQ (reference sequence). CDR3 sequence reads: CASSSPSWKAEQYF. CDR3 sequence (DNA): TGTGCCAGCAGCTCCCCGTCTTGGAAGGCCGAGCAGTACTTC.

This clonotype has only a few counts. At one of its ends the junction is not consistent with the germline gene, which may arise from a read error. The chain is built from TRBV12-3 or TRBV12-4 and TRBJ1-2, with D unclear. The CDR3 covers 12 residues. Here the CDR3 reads CASSDAGRRASF. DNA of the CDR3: TGTGCCAGCAGCGATGCCGGACGGCGCGCCTCCTTC.

The CDR3 DNA reads as TGTGCCAGCAGTTTACTGACAACAGATACGCAGTATTTT. Protein: CASSLLTTDTQYF. This chain uses TRBV27 with TRBJ2-3; D call uncertain. The CDR3 runs 13 residues. V lost 2 bases to trimming and J lost 3 bases, with 6 bases between them. Per germline, CDR1 MNHEY and CDR2 SMNVEV (reference sequence).

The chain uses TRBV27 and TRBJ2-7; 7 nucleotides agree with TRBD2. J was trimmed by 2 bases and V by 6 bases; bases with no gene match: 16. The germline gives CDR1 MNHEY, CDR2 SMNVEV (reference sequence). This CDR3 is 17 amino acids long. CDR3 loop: CASSQLAGLADTYEQYF. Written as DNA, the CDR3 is TGTGCCAGCAGCCAACTCGCGGGGCTAGCGGATACCTACGAGCAGTACTTC.

The CDR3 DNA follows: TGTGCCATCAGAGACCTTTCAGGGGTAAACTATGGCTACACCTTC. Its protein is CAIRDLSGVNYGYTF. The rearrangement links TRBV10-3 to TRBJ1-2; a weak D match, TRBD1 (6 bases). The V gene's germline CDR1 is ENHRY and CDR2 SYGVKD. The CDR3 spans 15 residues. With 6 bases removed from V and 2 bases from J, the gap between germline ends came to 16 bases.

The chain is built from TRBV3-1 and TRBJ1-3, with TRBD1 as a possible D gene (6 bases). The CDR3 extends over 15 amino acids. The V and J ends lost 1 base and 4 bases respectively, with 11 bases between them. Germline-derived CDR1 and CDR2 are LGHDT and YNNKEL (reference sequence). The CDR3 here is CASSQVQGHGNTIYF. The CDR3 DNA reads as TGTGCCAGCAGCCAAGTACAGGGCCACGGAAACACCATATATTTT.

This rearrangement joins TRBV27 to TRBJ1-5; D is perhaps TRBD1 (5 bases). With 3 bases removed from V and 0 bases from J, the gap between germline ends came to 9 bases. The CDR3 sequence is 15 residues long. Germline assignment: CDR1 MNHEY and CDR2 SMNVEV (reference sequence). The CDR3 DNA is TGTGCCAGCAGTTTGGAGGGGATTAGCAATCAGCCCCAGCATTTT. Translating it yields CASSLEGISNQPQHF.